This record covers a single T cell receptor beta chain. The antigen remains undetermined. With 3 bases removed from V and 0 bases from J, the gap between germline ends came to 9 bases. This CDR3 region has 16 residues. Germline values: CDR1 SGHTA, CDR2 FQGNSA. The data originate from a study of T cell responses to AZD1222 COVID-19 vaccine. Study information: Second doses that came at about 4 or about 12 weeks were put together.

Data came from immunoSEQ multiplex PCR; TCRdb stores just in-frame clones and leaves some out. Of 140,000 to 150,000 clones listed, about 91% are singletons. General observations from the study: At study baseline, merely five or six AZD1222 recipients were seropositive. Spike regions recognized by vaccine-associated CD4 TCRs spanned the protein, led by 160-218 and 743-854. It should be noted that donors were predominantly white British and more often female, and clonal diversity was possibly underestimated.

The receptor was derived from an adult in good health. The J gene is TRBJ1-6, the V gene TRBV7-2, with a weak D call TRBD1 (5 bases). Source: peripheral blood, taken on day 0 of AZD1222 vaccination. CDR3 sequence (DNA): TGTGCCAGCAGCTTGTCAGGGTCCTCCTATAATTCACCCCTCCACTTT. Residues: CASSLSGSSYNSPLHF.